These 8 T cell receptor beta chains came from one sample sequenced in a study of graft-versus-host responses after intestinal transplantation. The assay was immunoSEQ multiplex PCR, and TCRdb's table has in-frame clones only and misses some. The sample consists of 99,000 or so clones, 86% of them appearing once. This sample comprised PBMCs, obtained 255 days after intestinal transplant. The source of these receptors is a human patient who received an intestinal transplant, so some T cells may come from the graft donor.

The CDR3 sequence is CASSPSNRGYEQFF. The DNA of the CDR3 is TGTGCCAGCAGTCCTTCCAACAGGGGCTACGAGCAGTTCTTC. This chain connects TRBV6-1 to TRBJ2-1, with 7 bases identical to TRBD1. V lost 5 bases and J lost 10; bases outside the gene matches: 11. CDR1 is MNHNS, CDR2 SASEGT, per germline. The CDR3 length is 14 residues.

The chain joins TRBV5-5 to TRBJ2-4; 16 positions match TRBD2. There are 19 residues in the CDR3. CDR1 is SGHKS, CDR2 YYEKEE, per germline (reference sequence). V dropped 4 bases and J dropped 0; count of bases not matched to a gene: 7. CDR3 residues: CASSHGTSGGAQAKNIQYF. Here the CDR3 DNA reads TGTGCCAGCAGCCACGGGACTAGCGGGGGGGCTCAAGCCAAAAACATTCAGTACTTC.

In the case of this clone: The sample has other DNA sequences that encode this CDR3 too. The genes are TRBV18 and TRBJ1-2, with D possibly TRBD1 on 6 matching bases. CDR1 is KGHSH and CDR2 is LQKENI in the germline V gene. This CDR3 is built from 15 residues. Deletions cut 3 bases from V and 8 bases from J, with 19 bases between. The CDR3 coding sequence is TGTGCCAGCTCACCGAGCAAGACAGGAGGTCAAGGCTACACCTTC. Encoded protein: CASSPSKTGGQGYTF.

This clone was seen just once. One junction end disagrees with the germline gene, perhaps due to a read error. V is TRBV7-2 and J is TRBJ1-2, with D possibly being TRBD1 (5 bases). CDR1 and CDR2 (germline): SGHTA, FQGNSA. This CDR3 spans 10 amino acids. In nucleotides, the CDR3 is TGTGCCAGCAGCTTAGCAACAGGCGACTTC. Encoded protein: CASSLATGDF.

The table lists this clone with a count of one. The chain is built from TRBV27 and TRBJ2-7; 8 bases align to TRBD1. This CDR3 has 16 residues. The junction had 8 bases not matched to a gene; V was cut back by 0 bases and J by 4 bases. The germline CDR1 and CDR2 sequences are MNHEY and SMNVEV (reference sequence). The CDR3 DNA reads TGTGCCAGCAGTTTATCTGGCCAGGGGGCTAGTTACGAGCAGTACTTC. This codes for CASSLSGQGASYEQYF.

The chain uses TRBV7-8 and TRBJ1-1; D remains ambiguous. The germline V gene encodes CDR1 SGHVS and CDR2 FQNEAQ. This CDR3 region has 16 residues. Trimming removed 6 bases from V and 0 bases from J, with 17 bases in between. CDR3 sequence: CASSNLGSSMNTEAFF. For the CDR3, the DNA is TGTGCCAGCAGTAATCTCGGGAGTTCCATGAACACTGAAGCTTTCTTT.

The chain couples TRBV4-2 to TRBJ1-1; 7 bases map to TRBD1. The CDR3 has 15 residues. Germline CDR1 LGHNA, CDR2 YNFKEQ. V was clipped by 0 bases and J by 1 base; unmatched bases: 2. As DNA, the CDR3 is TGTGCCAGCAGCCAAGAGGGGACAGCGAACACTGAAGCTTTCTTT. As protein: CASSQEGTANTEAFF.

The chain has TRBV6-5 and TRBJ2-1; 11 nucleotides agree with TRBD2. Losses at the gene ends were 2 bases for V and 3 bases for J; bases not matched to a gene: 3. The CDR3 contains 16 residues. Per the germline V gene, CDR1 is MNHEY and CDR2 is SVGAGI. The CDR3: CASSYPGTSGYNEQFF. CDR3 bases: TGTGCCAGCAGTTACCCCGGGACTAGCGGCTACAATGAGCAGTTCTTC.